The T cell receptor (beta chain) under discussion was sequenced for a study of shared clonotypes between healthy human individuals. Data came from immunoSEQ multiplex PCR; TCRdb stores just in-frame clones and leaves some out. The table has about 330,000 clones, approximately 79% seen once. V lost 2 bases, J lost 4 bases, and 12 bases lay in between. The CDR3 is 15 residues long. Germline V gene sequence: CDR1 KGHSH, CDR2 LQKENI. This clone has at least ten counts. Sequencing was performed on memory CD4+ T cells sorted from blood. As for subset: CD45RA-negative fraction. This chain uses TRBV18 with TRBJ1-5; D not certain. This sequence originates from a man aged 25-40 years in good health. CDR3 bases: TGTGCCAGCTCACCAAGTCAGGTATCGAATCAGCCCCAGCATTTT. Encoded protein: CASSPSQVSNQPQHF.